This TCR beta chain was documented in a study of blood T cell repertoires in COVID-19. As for the study in general: T cells, B-cell-depleted T cells, or PBMCs supplied cDNA or gDNA.

The protocol was immunoSEQ multiplex PCR, while the TCRdb copy is restricted to in-frame clones and leaves out a portion. The profile shows over 150,000 clones, about four fifths of them singletons. During active infection, Seattle patients enrolled and were then monitored through disease. The trim removed 4 bases at V and 4 bases at J, leaving 6 bases unmatched. Germline assignment: CDR1 SGHRS and CDR2 YFSETQ. The CDR3 extends over 14 amino acids. The specimen was peripheral blood. The clonotype was recovered from a woman between 65 and 79 years old with COVID-19, enrolled during active disease. The chain links TRBV5-1 to TRBJ2-5; 8 nucleotides agree with TRBD1. The DNA of the CDR3 is TGCGCCAGCAGCCTAGGGACAGGAAGAGAGACCCAGTACTTC. This gives the protein CASSLGTGRETQYF.